This paragraph reports one TCR beta chain. The antigen remains unidentified. This entry is derived from a study of T-cell reconstitution after alpha-beta-depleted transplantation in children. General observations from the study: Expanded graft clones numbering several hundred reportedly gave rise to alpha-beta T cells about two months after transplant. Elevated TCRbeta diversity at day 60 was traced, in some patients, to surviving recipient T cells and thymic progenitors. When one year had passed after transplant, most T-cell counts and diversity came from newly produced T cells.

TCRbeta library preparation incorporated unique molecular identifiers. TCRdb redid the calling of the PCR reads with MiXCR, one entry per CDR3 protein. The sample includes just under 350,000 distinct CDR3 sequences, roughly 15% of them seen just once. This CDR3 spans 16 amino acids. V trimming: 6 bases; J trimming: 5 bases; junction bases outside the gene matches: 9. Germline CDR1 reads SGHVS; CDR2 reads FQNEAQ. The sequence was obtained from a male patient under 10 years old who had a stem cell transplant for acute lymphoblastic leukemia, so the T cells may come from the graft donor. This chain links TRBV7-8 with TRBJ2-1; 11 bases fit TRBD2. The specimen comprised PBMCs, mostly from graft donor cells, sampled 360 days after TCRalphabeta/CD19-depleted stem cell transplant. CDR3 protein: CASRTPSGLADNEQFF. The CDR3, as DNA: TGTGCCAGCAGGACCCCTTCGGGACTAGCGGACAATGAGCAGTTCTTC.